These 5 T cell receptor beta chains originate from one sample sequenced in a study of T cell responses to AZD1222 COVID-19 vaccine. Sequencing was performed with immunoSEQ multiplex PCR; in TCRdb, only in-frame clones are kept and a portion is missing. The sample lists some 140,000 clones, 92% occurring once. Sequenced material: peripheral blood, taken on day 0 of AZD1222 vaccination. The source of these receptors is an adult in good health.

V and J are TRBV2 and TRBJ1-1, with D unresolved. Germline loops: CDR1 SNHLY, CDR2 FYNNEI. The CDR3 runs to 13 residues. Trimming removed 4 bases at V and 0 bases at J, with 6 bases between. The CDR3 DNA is TGTGCCAGCAGTGGCCAGATGAACACTGAAGCTTTCTTT. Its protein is CASSGQMNTEAFF.

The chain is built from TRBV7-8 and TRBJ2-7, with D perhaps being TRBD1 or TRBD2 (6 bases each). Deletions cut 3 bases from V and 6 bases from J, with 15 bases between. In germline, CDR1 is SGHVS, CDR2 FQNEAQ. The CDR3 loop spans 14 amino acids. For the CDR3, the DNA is TGTGCCAGCAGCTTTTTAGGGGGGCTTCGCGAGCAGTACTTC. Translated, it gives CASSFLGGLREQYF.

DNA for the CDR3: TGTGCCACCAGCAGAGATCAGGGGAGAGAGACCTACGAGCAGTACTTC. Its protein is CATSRDQGRETYEQYF. V gene TRBV15 combines with J gene TRBJ2-7; TRBD1 is a possible D gene (6 bases). In germline, CDR1 is LNHNV, CDR2 YYDKDF (reference sequence). Trimming removed 0 bases at V and 2 bases at J, with 14 bases between. The length of the CDR3 is 16 residues.

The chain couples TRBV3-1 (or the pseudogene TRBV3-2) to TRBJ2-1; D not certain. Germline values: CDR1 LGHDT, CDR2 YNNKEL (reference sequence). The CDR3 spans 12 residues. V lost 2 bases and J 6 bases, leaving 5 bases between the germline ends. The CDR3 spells CASSQRTNEQFF. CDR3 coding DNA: TGTGCCAGCAGCCAACGCACCAATGAGCAGTTCTTC.

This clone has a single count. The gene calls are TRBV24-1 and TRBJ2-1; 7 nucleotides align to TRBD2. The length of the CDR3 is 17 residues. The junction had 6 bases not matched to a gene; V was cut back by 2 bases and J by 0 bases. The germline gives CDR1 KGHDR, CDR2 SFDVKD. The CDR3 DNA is TGTGCCACCAGTGATTCAACTAGCGTTGGCTCCTACAATGAGCAGTTCTTC. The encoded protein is CATSDSTSVGSYNEQFF.